Detailed here is one TCR beta chain. Its antigen is not known. TCRdb's table, derived via immunoSEQ multiplex PCR, lists solely in-frame clones and lacks some. Here the sample spans about 45,000 clones, approximately 80% being singletons. The data originate from a study of OX40 agonist ivuxolimab in advanced cancers. Study-wide points: In the expanded peripheral T cells, antigen specificity was never determined. The CD4+ and CD8+ T cells in the blood had expanded clonally by week 6 at 0.1 to 3.0 mg/kg.

Germline CDR1 is MDHEN and CDR2 is SYDVKM. Unmatched junction bases numbered 6, after V lost 8 bases and J lost 5 bases. The CDR3 sequence is 14 residues long. The sequence was obtained from an adult with an advanced solid tumor such as melanoma, head and neck, liver or kidney cancer. The V gene is TRBV28, the J gene TRBJ2-5, with 12 nucleotides matching TRBD2. Material: CD4+ or CD8+ T cells sorted from blood, obtained in a trial of the OX40 agonist ivuxolimab. CDR3 DNA: TGTGCCAGCCTAGCGGGGGGGCCAAGGGAGACCCAGTACTTC. Translation gives CASLAGGPRETQYF.